Following are 7 T cell receptor beta chains from one sample sequenced in a study of molecular identifiers for immune sequencing clone quantification. MiXCR, applied by TCRdb to the PCR reads, yields one record per CDR3 protein. This sample has over 300,000 distinct CDR3 sequences, with 24% found just once. Sequenced sample: naive CD8+ T cells from blood, with Jurkat cell RNA spiked in. Subset denoted: FACS-sorted CD8+CD4-CCR7+CD45RA+ naive T cells. The receptors originated from a human donor in good health. Some libraries in this study had Jurkat cell RNA spiked in.

This clonotype occurred many times. V is TRBV5-1 and J is TRBJ1-4; a weak D match, TRBD1 (6 bases). Trimming took off 2 bases at V and 5 bases at J, with 10 bases between the two ends. The CDR3 has 14 amino acids. The germline V gene encodes CDR1 SGHRS and CDR2 YFSETQ. CDR3 sequence reads: CASSFGGTNEKLFF. CDR3 bases: TGCGCCAGCAGCTTCGGCGGGACAAATGAAAAACTGTTTTTT.

On this clonotype: The junction and the germline gene differ at one end; a read error may be behind it. The genes are TRBV14 and TRBJ2-5; D ambiguous. CDR3 size: 16 residues. The germline CDR1 and CDR2 sequences are SGHDN and FVKESK. The chain's CDR3 is CASSQDRAEIQEPQYF. The CDR3 DNA follows: TGTGCCAGCAGCCAAGATAGGGCGGAAATCCAAGAGCCCCAGTACTTC.

Points on this clonotype: Given a much more abundant clone one base away, this may be a read error. The chain has TRBV9 and TRBJ2-2; D may be TRBD2 (5 bases). This CDR3 comprises 13 residues. Trimming took 6 bases from V and 6 from J, leaving 12 bases between them. Per the germline V gene, CDR1 is SGDLS and CDR2 is YYNGEE. The CDR3 spells CASNSWGAGELFF. CDR3 nucleotides: TGTGCCAGCAACAGCTGGGGAGCCGGGGAGCTGTTTTTT. Combining the CDR3 with reference TRBV9 and TRBJ2-2 gives the whole variable domain DSGVTQTPKHLITATGQRVTLRCSPRSGDLSVYWYQQSLDQGLQFLIQYYNGEERAKGNILERFSAQQFPDLHSELNLSSLELGDSALYFCASNSWGAGELFFGEGSRLTVL.

V is TRBV9 and J is TRBJ2-3; 8 nucleotides agree with TRBD2. The J segment lost 4 bases and the V segment lost 3 bases, leaving 13 bases of the junction unmatched. Germline CDR1 SGDLS, CDR2 YYNGEE. The CDR3 extends over 17 amino acids. The CDR3 nucleotides are TGTGCCAGCAGCGGAACTAGCGGTCGTGTTTTCCCAGATACGCAGTATTTT. Translating it yields CASSGTSGRVFPDTQYF.

On this clonotype itself: This may arise from a read error, as a much more abundant clone is one base away. The chain employs TRBV20-1 and TRBJ2-3; D remains unclear. Germline lookup yields CDR1 DFQATT and CDR2 SNEGSKA (reference sequence). CDR3 size: 12 residues. CDR3 sequence reads: CSARHITDTRYF. CDR3 in DNA: TGCAGTGCCAGGCATATCACAGATACGCGGTATTTT.

J is TRBJ1-4 and V is TRBV7-9; TRBD1 is a possible D gene (6 bases). Trimming left V 5 bases short and J 8 bases short, with 18 bases between. The V gene's germline CDR1 is SEHNR and CDR2 FQNEAQ (reference sequence). The CDR3 is 15 amino acids. The CDR3 reads CASSPRQGSTEKLFF. The CDR3 nucleotides read TGTGCCAGCAGCCCACGGCAGGGGTCGACAGAAAAACTGTTTTTT.

This clonotype was counted many times. The V call is TRBV12-3 or TRBV12-4, the J call TRBJ2-3; no definite D call. The CDR3 loop spans 12 amino acids. V lost 6 bases and J lost 2, with 6 bases in between. Here the CDR3 reads CASRSVTDTQYF. DNA of the CDR3: TGTGCCAGCAGATCGGTCACAGATACGCAGTATTTT.